The present TCR beta chain was sequenced within a study of cytomegalovirus exposure and HLA in healthy donors. Study-level results: Previous analysis showed most TCR beta V segments were productive about 90% or about 30% of the time. TCR sequences were mostly rare, though some public TCRs occurred in many donors.

Only one count was recorded for this clone. Its matching antigen is unknown. Trimming left V 1 base short and J 2 bases short, with 9 bases between. CDR1 is SGHAT, CDR2 FQNNGV, per germline. CDR3 size: 14 residues. PCR used 60 Vbeta primers and 13 Jbeta primers. Profiled with immunoSEQ multiplex PCR; TCRdb holds only in-frame clones, not every one. Altogether under 150,000 clones are present, about 80% being singletons, with the ten largest covering 1% to 1.5%. This receptor was obtained from a male donor in good health and CMV-seropositive. The chain combines TRBV11-2 with TRBJ2-7; D gene ambiguous. Sequenced: PBMCs. The CDR3 is CASSLGPTTYEQYF. The CDR3 nucleotides read TGTGCCAGCAGCTTAGGTCCGACAACCTACGAGCAGTACTTC.